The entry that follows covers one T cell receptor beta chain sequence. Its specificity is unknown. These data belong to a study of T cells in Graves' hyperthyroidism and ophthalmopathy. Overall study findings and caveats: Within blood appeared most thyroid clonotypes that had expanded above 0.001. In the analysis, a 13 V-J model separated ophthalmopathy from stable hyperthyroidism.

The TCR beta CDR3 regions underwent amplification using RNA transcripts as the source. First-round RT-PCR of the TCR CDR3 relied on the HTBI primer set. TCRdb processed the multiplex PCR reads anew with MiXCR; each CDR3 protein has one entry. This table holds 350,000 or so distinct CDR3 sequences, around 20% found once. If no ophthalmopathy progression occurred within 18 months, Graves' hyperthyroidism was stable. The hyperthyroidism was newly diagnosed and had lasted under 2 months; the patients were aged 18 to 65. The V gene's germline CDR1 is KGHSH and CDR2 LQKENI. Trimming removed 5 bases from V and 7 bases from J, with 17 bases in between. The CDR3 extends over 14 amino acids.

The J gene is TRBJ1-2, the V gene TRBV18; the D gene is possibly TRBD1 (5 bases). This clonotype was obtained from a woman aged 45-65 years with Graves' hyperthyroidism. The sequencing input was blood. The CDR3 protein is CASSNDWRQGGYTF. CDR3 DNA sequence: TGTGCCAGCTCAAACGATTGGCGGCAGGGTGGCTACACCTTC. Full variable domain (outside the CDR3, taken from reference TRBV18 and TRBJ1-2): NAGVMQNPRHLVRRRGQEARLRCSPMKGHSHVYWYRQLPEEGLKFMVYLQKENIIDESGMPKERFSAEFPKEGPSILRIQQVVRGDSAAYFCASSNDWRQGGYTFGSGTRLTVV.